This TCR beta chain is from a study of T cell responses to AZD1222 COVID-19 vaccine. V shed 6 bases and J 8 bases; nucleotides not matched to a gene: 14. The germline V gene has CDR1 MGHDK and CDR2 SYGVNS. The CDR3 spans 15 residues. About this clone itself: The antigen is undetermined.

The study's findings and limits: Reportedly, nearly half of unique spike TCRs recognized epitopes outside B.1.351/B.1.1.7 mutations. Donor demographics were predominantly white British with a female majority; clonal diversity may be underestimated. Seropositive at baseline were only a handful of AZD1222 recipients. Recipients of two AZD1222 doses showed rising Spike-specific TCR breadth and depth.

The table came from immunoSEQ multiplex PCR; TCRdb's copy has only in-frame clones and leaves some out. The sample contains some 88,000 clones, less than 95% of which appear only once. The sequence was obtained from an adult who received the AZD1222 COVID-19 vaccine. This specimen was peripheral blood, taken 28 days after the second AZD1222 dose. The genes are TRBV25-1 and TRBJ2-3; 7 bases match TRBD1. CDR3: CASRKGQASSGTQYF. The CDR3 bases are TGTGCCAGCAGAAAAGGACAGGCGTCGTCAGGTACGCAGTATTTT.